This T cell receptor (beta chain) was sequenced during a study of blood T cells in healthy people across ages. The length of the CDR3 is 16 residues. The V and J ends lost 4 bases and 0 bases, in that order; junction bases with no gene match: 9. CDR1 is SGHNT, CDR2 YYREEE, per germline (reference sequence). PCR was performed a second time for about 6 to 11 cycles using a sample-barcoded 5' primer and a J-beta primer mix. TCRdb fed the 5' RACE reads into MiXCR, producing one record per CDR3 protein. This table has roughly 1,700,000 distinct CDR3 sequences, approximately 30% appearing once. This clonotype was seen more than once but under ten times.

This receptor was identified in a woman in her twenties or thirties in good health. Sequencing input: blood. The chain couples TRBV5-4 to TRBJ2-7; TRBD2 agrees at 8 bases. In nucleotides, the CDR3 is TGTGCCAGCAGCCATACTAGCGGTACGAGCTCCTACGAGCAGTACTTC. This encodes CASSHTSGTSSYEQYF.